This is a list of T cell receptor beta chains from one sample in a study of T cells after yellow fever vaccination. TCRdb re-derived calls from the 5' RACE reads in MiXCR, one entry per CDR3 protein. The profile shows hundreds of thousands of distinct CDR3 sequences, under 25% of them singletons. The sample in question was PBMCs, obtained 15 days after the yellow fever booster vaccination. Receptor source: a man younger than 45 who received the YFV17D yellow fever vaccine. CDR3s include the opening cysteine and the closing phenylalanine or tryptophan. D genes are given only for firm matches. Clone size is not always given. Where it is, it says once, few, many or a class for expanded clones.

size	D	J	V	CDR3	DNA
few	NA	TRBJ2-7	TRBV20-1	CSARIEREAPLEQYF	TGCAGTGCCAGGATCGAAAGGGAGGCCCCACTCGAGCAGTACTTC
few	NA	TRBJ2-4	TRBV20-1	CSAIAERAKNIQYF	TGCAGTGCCATAGCGGAGAGAGCCAAAAACATTCAGTACTTC
few	TRBD2	TRBJ2-1	TRBV9	CASSPFAGGPGEQFF	TGTGCCAGCAGCCCATTTGCGGGAGGGCCGGGTGAGCAGTTCTTC
NA	NA	TRBJ2-3	TRBV29-1	CSALPLKGGSTDTQYF	TGCAGCGCTCTACCGCTCAAGGGGGGAAGCACAGATACGCAGTATTTT
NA	TRBD2	TRBJ2-1	TRBV15	CATSSPGTSGHNEQFF	TGTGCCACCAGCAGTCCCGGGACTAGCGGGCACAATGAGCAGTTCTTC
NA	TRBD2	TRBJ2-1	TRBV25-1	CASKGSGRVNEQFF	TGTGCCAGCAAGGGTAGCGGGAGGGTCAATGAGCAGTTCTTC
NA	NA	TRBJ2-7	TRBV20-1	CSARDPGPNEQYF	TGCAGTGCTAGAGATCCAGGGCCGAACGAGCAGTACTTC
few	TRBD2	TRBJ2-3	TRBV4-3	CASSQLAGNTDTQYF	TGCGCCAGCAGCCAACTAGCGGGCAACACAGATACGCAGTATTTT
NA	TRBD1	TRBJ1-3	TRBV6-1	CASSESPGGSGNTIYF	TGTGCCAGCAGCGAATCCCCAGGGGGCTCTGGAAACACCATATATTTT
NA	NA	TRBJ2-1	TRBV4-3	CASSQETGKYNEQFF	TGCGCCAGCAGCCAAGAGACTGGGAAATACAATGAGCAGTTCTTC
few	TRBD1	TRBJ2-7	TRBV7-9	CASSLSRGGGDEQYF	TGTGCCAGCAGCCTATCCCGAGGGGGCGGTGACGAGCAGTACTTC
NA	NA	TRBJ2-2	TRBV7-9	CASSLSPSDTGELFF	TGTGCCAGCAGCTTATCGCCTTCCGACACCGGGGAGCTGTTTTTT
NA	NA	TRBJ2-3	TRBV7-2	CASSSDSNRYSQYF	TGTGCCAGCAGCTCGGACAGTAACCGATACTCGCAGTATTTT
NA	NA	TRBJ2-3	TRBV4-3	CASSRIEGSTDTQYF	TGCGCCAGCAGCCGAATCGAGGGAAGCACAGATACGCAGTATTTT
NA	TRBD1	TRBJ1-2	TRBV15	CATSRQTGLDGYTF	TGTGCCACCAGCCGACAGACAGGGTTGGATGGCTACACCTTC
few	TRBD2	TRBJ2-7	TRBV12-3/TRBV12-4	CASSLGTSPKSSYEQYF	TGTGCCAGCAGTTTAGGGACTAGCCCCAAGAGCTCCTACGAGCAGTACTTC
NA	TRBD2	TRBJ2-7	TRBV12-3/TRBV12-4	CASCLPGGSGRYSYEQYF	TGTGCCAGCTGTCTCCCCGGGGGGAGCGGGAGGTACTCCTACGAGCAGTACTTC
NA	NA	TRBJ1-1	TRBV7-9	CASSFVAGGVAFF	TGTGCCAGCAGCTTCGTGGCGGGGGGTGTTGCTTTCTTT
NA	NA	TRBJ1-1	TRBV29-1	CSGVSTEAFF	TGCAGCGGCGTTAGCACTGAAGCTTTCTTT
few	NA	TRBJ2-7	TRBV5-1	CASSLGTGGAYEQYF	TGCGCCAGCAGCTTGGGTACAGGTGGAGCGTACGAGCAGTACTTC
few	NA	TRBJ2-2	TRBV24-1	CATSDRNRVTGELFF	TGTGCCACCAGTGACCGAAACAGGGTTACCGGGGAGCTGTTTTTT
few	NA	TRBJ2-1	TRBV20-1	CSARATTYEQFF	TGCAGTGCTAGAGCCACGACGTATGAGCAGTTCTTC
few	TRBD2	TRBJ2-7	TRBV7-2	CASSLEAGERYEQYF	TGTGCCAGCAGCTTAGAGGCGGGAGAGCGCTACGAGCAGTACTTC
many	TRBD2	TRBJ2-1	TRBV20-1	CSARGLAGASYNEQFF	TGCAGTGCTAGGGGACTAGCGGGTGCCTCCTACAATGAGCAGTTCTTC
NA	TRBD2	TRBJ2-1	TRBV12-3/TRBV12-4	CASSLRTSGTSQQFF	TGTGCCAGCAGTTTAAGGACTAGCGGTACAAGTCAGCAGTTCTTC
NA	TRBD2	TRBJ2-3	TRBV7-2	CASSLRGGGGTDTQYF	TGTGCCAGCAGCTTAAGGGGCGGGGGGGGCACAGATACGCAGTATTTT
few	NA	TRBJ2-1	TRBV12-3/TRBV12-4	CASSFRGEQFF	TGTGCCAGCAGTTTCAGGGGTGAGCAGTTCTTC
NA	NA	TRBJ2-5	TRBV12-3/TRBV12-4	CASSPLDLGGTQYF	TGTGCCAGCAGCCCCTTAGACCTGGGGGGGACCCAGTACTTC
many	TRBD1	TRBJ2-1	TRBV29-1	CSVAGTGTVYNEQFF	TGCAGCGTAGCCGGGACAGGGACGGTATACAATGAGCAGTTCTTC
NA	NA	TRBJ2-3	TRBV9	CASSYNLGADTQYF	TGTGCCAGCAGCTATAACTTGGGAGCAGATACGCAGTATTTT
few	NA	TRBJ2-4	TRBV7-9	CASSPGSVGDIQYF	TGTGCCAGCAGCCCAGGGTCGGTAGGGGACATTCAGTACTTC
NA	NA	TRBJ1-1	TRBV12-3/TRBV12-4	CASTAGYTTEAFF	TGTGCCAGCACGGCAGGGTACACCACTGAAGCTTTCTTT